This T cell receptor (beta chain) is drawn from a study of blood T cell repertoires in COVID-19. In the study overall: Researchers got acute and convalescent COVID-19 samples from the United States, Italy and Spain.

Original handling: By means of reference gene primer amplification, nucleated cell counts were estimated. The data were produced by immunoSEQ multiplex PCR, yet TCRdb's version contains in-frame clones alone and is incomplete. V, J and clone size derive from that table, while D and trimming were established from the DNA sequence. The sample has 400,000 or so clones, 85% to 90% seen once; the top ten hold 1.1%. Recruits, aged about 18 to 89 years, lived in 20 to 30 US areas. Self-reported history from a screening survey and questionnaire set each donor's cohort. Sequencing was carried out using PBMCs or T cells enriched from blood (not recorded which). The receptor was derived from a man aged 25 to 40 who had recovered from COVID-19.

CDR3 loop: CASSITTGSWRETQYF. CDR3 coding DNA: TGTGCCAGTAGTATTACGACAGGGTCGTGGCGAGAGACCCAGTACTTC. The rearrangement uses TRBV19 and TRBJ2-5; TRBD1 agrees at 7 bases. After removal of 3 bases from V and 4 bases from J, the junction contained 11 bases not matched to a gene. The CDR3 is 16 amino acids. CDR1 and CDR2 from the germline V gene are LNHDA and SQIVND (reference sequence). Drawing the rest from reference TRBV19 and TRBJ2-5, the complete variable domain is DGGITQSPKYLFRKEGQNVTLSCEQNLNHDAMYWYRQDPGQGLRLIYYSQIVNDFQKGDIAEGYSVSREKKESFPLTVTSAQKNPTAFYLCASSITTGSWRETQYFGPGTRLLVL.